This TCR beta chain comes out of a study of CD8+ T cells in alopecia areata (dated by TCRdb to the late 2010s). Describing the broader study: The study used high-throughput TCRbeta sequencing to examine T cell clonal expansion in alopecia areata, in both the C3H/HeJ mouse model and human patients. Scalp clonality was compared across normal scalp (n=4), patchy alopecia areata scalp (n=8), and alopecia totalis/universalis scalp (n=8). Human TCRbeta sequencing covered scalp tissue and sorted CD4+ and CD8+ peripheral blood T cells from patchy and totalis/universalis alopecia areata patients and healthy controls. TCRbeta CDR3 regions were amplified by immunoSEQ multiplex PCR using 35 Vbeta forward and 13 Jbeta reverse primers. The RNA source kit depended on sample type: the PAXgene miRNA kit for fixed scalp, the miRNeasy kit for PBMCs, and the RNeasy kit for mouse skin. Overall study outcomes, separate from this receptor: Resident alphabeta T cells in normal human skin are also sequenced, complicating scalp TCR repertoire analysis, unlike mouse skin dominated by gammadelta T cells. Shared TCR sequences between patients were less evident than in mice, which may be partly attributable to HLA diversity in the patient population. Lesional scalp, especially in alopecia totalis/universalis, showed higher clonality and more expanded CD8+ clones than normal scalp, suggesting antigenic drive.

Library generation was performed with the immunoSEQ multiplex PCR assay. RNA was extracted from all samples and reverse transcribed into cDNA, which served as template for TCR sequencing. SuperScript III was used for first-strand cDNA synthesis, primed with a 2:1 mix of oligo-dT and random hexamers. A synthetic immune receptor repertoire was used to measure amplification bias, and any remaining bias was corrected computationally. Under the source paper's analysis protocol: Raw reads were preprocessed to remove errors, and CDR3 was defined according to IMGT conventions as the region from the conserved cysteine to phenylalanine. To get clonality, Shannon entropy was normalized by log2 of the number of productive unique TCRs and the result was subtracted from 1. Whether scalp clones were CD4 or CD8 was inferred by matching scalp TCRbeta sequences against CD4 and CD8 repertoires sorted from blood. The source is immuneACCESS, and TCRdb retained only in-frame sequences with V and J called. Part of the clones is not carried over; for the studies checked, unresolved V genes explain less than half of this, and the remainder is unexplained. That table gives V, J and clone size, and the DNA gave D and trimming. Here the sample has more than 11,000 clones; 45% to 60% occur a single time. The ten largest clones take up over 3% of the sample.

Sequences SGHTA (CDR1) and FQGNSA (CDR2) are obtained from the germline V gene. Between the V and J ends, shortened by 2 bases and 5 bases respectively, the junction contains 12 bases. Spanning cysteine to phenylalanine, the CDR3 consists of 14 amino acids. Solely the CDR3 DNA is kept, with 42 bases framed from the first base. CD4+ cells from several biomarker-study patients were further sorted into CD25+CD127- cells. From alopecia areata patients, peripheral blood was collected along with lesional scalp punch biopsies. After PBMCs were isolated by density centrifugation and stained for CD3, CD4 and CD8, a FACSAria was used to sort CD4+ and CD8+ T cells. As part of a multicenter biomarker study, untreated alopecia areata patients were recruited. Of note for this clone: Its cognate antigen has yet to be identified. One base away there is no much larger clone; base qualities are not given.

Recombination joined TRBV7-2 with TRBJ2-5; TRBD2 is possibly the D segment (6 matching bases). The TCR sequence derives from a human donor with alopecia areata. The sequenced sample was CD4+ Tregs sorted from blood. CDR3 reads: CASSLFGAGETQYF. The DNA sequence is as follows: TGTGCCAGCAGCTTATTTGGTGCGGGGGAGACCCAGTACTTC.